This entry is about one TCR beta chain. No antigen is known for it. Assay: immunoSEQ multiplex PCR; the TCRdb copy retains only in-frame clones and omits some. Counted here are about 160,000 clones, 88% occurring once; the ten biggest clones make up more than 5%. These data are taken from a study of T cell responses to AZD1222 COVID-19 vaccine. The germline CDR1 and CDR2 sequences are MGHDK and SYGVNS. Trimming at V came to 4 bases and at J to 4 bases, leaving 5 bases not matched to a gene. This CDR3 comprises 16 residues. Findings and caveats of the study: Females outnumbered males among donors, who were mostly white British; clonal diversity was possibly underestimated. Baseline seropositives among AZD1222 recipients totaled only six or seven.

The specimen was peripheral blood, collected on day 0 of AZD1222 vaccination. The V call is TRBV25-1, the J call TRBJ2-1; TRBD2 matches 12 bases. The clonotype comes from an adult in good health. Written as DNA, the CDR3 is TGTGCCAGCAGTGGGGCAACTAGCGGGGGGTACAATGAGCAGTTCTTC. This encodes CASSGATSGGYNEQFF.